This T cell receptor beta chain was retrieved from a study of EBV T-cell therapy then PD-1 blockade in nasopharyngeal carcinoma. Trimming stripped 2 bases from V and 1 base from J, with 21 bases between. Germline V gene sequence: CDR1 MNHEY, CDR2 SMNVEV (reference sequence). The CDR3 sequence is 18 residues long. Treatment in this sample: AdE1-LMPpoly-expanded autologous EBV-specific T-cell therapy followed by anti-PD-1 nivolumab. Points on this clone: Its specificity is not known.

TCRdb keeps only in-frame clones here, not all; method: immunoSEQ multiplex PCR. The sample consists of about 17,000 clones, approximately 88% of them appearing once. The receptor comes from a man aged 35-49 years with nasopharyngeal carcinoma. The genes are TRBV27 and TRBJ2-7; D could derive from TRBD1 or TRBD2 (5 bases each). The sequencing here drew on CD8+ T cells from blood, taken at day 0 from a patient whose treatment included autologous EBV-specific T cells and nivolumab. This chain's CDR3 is CASSLIPPTRDRSYEQYF. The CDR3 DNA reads TGTGCCAGCAGTTTAATTCCCCCCACCCGGGACCGATCCTACGAGCAGTACTTC.